These 10 T cell receptor beta chains were sequenced from one sample in a study of blood T cells in healthy people across ages. It was with a sample-barcoded 5' primer and a J-beta primer mix that a second PCR of about 6 to 12 cycles was run. Each CDR3 protein gets one entry after TCRdb re-called the 5' RACE reads with MiXCR. The sample lists about 570,000 distinct CDR3 sequences; roughly a quarter were seen once. Sequencing was done on a sample of blood. These receptors originate from a woman in her sixties or seventies in good health.

Here the CDR3 reads CASSLGLGSVAQYF. Here the CDR3 DNA reads TGCGCCAGCAGCTTGGGCCTTGGTTCGGTTGCGCAGTACTTC. The chain links TRBV5-1 to TRBJ2-7; unclear D gene. The CDR3 contains 14 residues. CDR1 and CDR2 (germline): SGHRS, YFSETQ. V lost 0 bases to trimming and J lost 9 bases, with 16 bases between them.

This clonotype was observed a handful of times. The chain recombines TRBV14 with TRBJ1-2; D gene unclear. CDR1 and CDR2 (germline): SGHDN, FVKESK. Trimming left V 4 bases short and J 6 bases short, with 18 bases between. The CDR3 consists of 15 residues. The CDR3 protein is CASSRIPDGRDGYTF. In nucleotides, the CDR3 is TGTGCCAGCAGCCGAATCCCGGACGGGAGAGATGGCTACACCTTC.

The chain employs TRBV20-1 and TRBJ2-7; D possibly matches TRBD1 or TRBD2 (6 bases each). This CDR3 is 14 amino acids long. CDR1 is DFQATT and CDR2 is SNEGSKA in the germline V gene (reference sequence). V lost 2 bases to trimming and J lost 3 bases, with 14 bases between them. CDR3 loop: CSARKPGAVYEQYF. CDR3 nucleotide sequence: TGCAGTGCTAGAAAGCCGGGGGCGGTCTACGAGCAGTACTTC.

The V gene is TRBV20-1, the J gene TRBJ2-2; TRBD1 might be the D (6 bases). CDR1 is DFQATT and CDR2 is SNEGSKA in the germline V gene (reference sequence). The CDR3 is 14 residues long. V was cut by 4 bases and J by 3 bases, with 12 bases left in between. This CDR3 reads CSAKQGADTGELFF. CDR3 DNA sequence: TGCAGTGCTAAACAGGGAGCGGACACCGGGGAGCTGTTTTTT.

This clonotype was found a few times. CDR3 coding DNA: TGTGCCAGCAGCTTAGATATGGGGAGCTCCTACGAGCAGTACTTC. It codes for CASSLDMGSSYEQYF. The V gene is TRBV7-2, the J gene TRBJ2-7, with D maybe TRBD2 (5 bases). Trimming removed 1 base from V and 0 bases from J, with 10 bases in between. Germline V gene lookup returns CDR1 SGHTA and CDR2 FQGNSA. The CDR3 totals 15 residues.

This clonotype was seen a few times. The V and J genes are TRBV4-1 and TRBJ1-4; D gene uncertain. The CDR3 covers 17 residues. Germline assignment: CDR1 MGHRA and CDR2 YSYEKL. The V end was cut by 4 bases, the J end by 4 bases, with 19 bases between. The CDR3 is CASSRTGFGVSNEKLFF. DNA of the CDR3: TGCGCCAGCAGCCGTACGGGATTTGGGGTTAGTAATGAAAAACTGTTTTTT.

This chain links TRBV18 with TRBJ2-3; 10 nucleotides align to TRBD1. This CDR3 has 16 residues. V was pared by 4 bases and J by 6 bases, with 10 bases of the junction left unmatched. CDR1 and CDR2 (germline): KGHSH, LQKENI. CDR3 DNA: TGTGCCAGCTCACTCGTACCCGGGACAGGGGTGGATACGCAGTATTTT. Amino acid sequence: CASSLVPGTGVDTQYF.

This clonotype was detected only a few times. The V and J genes are TRBV5-5 and TRBJ1-1, with D possibly TRBD1 on 6 matching bases. Per the germline V gene, CDR1 is SGHKS and CDR2 is YYEKEE (reference sequence). The CDR3 has 13 residues. V gave up 4 bases and J gave up 8 bases, with 15 bases separating them. The CDR3 nucleotides are TGTGCCAGCAGCGATTACAGGGTACAGGAAGCTTTCTTT. Encoded protein: CASSDYRVQEAFF.

This clonotype has more than one count but fewer than ten. This rearrangement joins TRBV9 to TRBJ1-1, with D uncertain. Trimming pared 1 base from V and 0 bases from J, leaving 7 bases between. The CDR3 covers 14 residues. Germline V gene sequence: CDR1 SGDLS, CDR2 YYNGEE. Here the CDR3 reads CASSVNSMNTEAFF. The DNA for the CDR3 is TGTGCCAGCAGCGTAAACTCGATGAACACTGAAGCTTTCTTT.

The chain is built from TRBV2 and TRBJ2-5; D remains unclear. The CDR3 has 14 residues. Trimming took 2 bases from V and 5 from J, leaving 12 bases between them. Germline V CDR1 and CDR2: SNHLY, FYNNEI. Here the CDR3 reads CASSELTSGETQYF. The CDR3 bases are TGTGCCAGCAGTGAACTCACCTCCGGGGAGACCCAGTACTTC.